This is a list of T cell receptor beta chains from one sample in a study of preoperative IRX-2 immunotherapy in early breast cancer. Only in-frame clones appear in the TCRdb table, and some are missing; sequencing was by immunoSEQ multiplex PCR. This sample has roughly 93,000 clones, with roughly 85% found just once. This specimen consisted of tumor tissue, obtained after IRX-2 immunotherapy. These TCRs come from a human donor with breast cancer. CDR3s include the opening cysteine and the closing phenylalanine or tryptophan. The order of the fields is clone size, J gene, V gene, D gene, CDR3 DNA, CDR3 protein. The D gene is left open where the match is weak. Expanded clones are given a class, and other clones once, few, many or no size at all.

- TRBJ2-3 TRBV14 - TGTGCCAGCAGCCAAGGACTCGGTGAGACGCAGTATTTT CASSQGLGETQYF
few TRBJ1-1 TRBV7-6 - TGTGCCAGAAGCTCGACCGGGGTCATGAACACTGAAGCTTTCTTT CARSSTGVMNTEAFF
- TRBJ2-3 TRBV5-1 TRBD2 TGCGCCAGCACCCTTTTAGCGGGTCTATTCACAGATACGCAGTATTTT CASTLLAGLFTDTQYF
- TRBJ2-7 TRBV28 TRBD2 TGTGCCAGCAGTCTAGCGGGGGGGCTTTACGAGCAGTACTTC CASSLAGGLYEQYF
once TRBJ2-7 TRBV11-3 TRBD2 TGTGCCAGCAGCTTGAGCTGGGGGGGCTCCTACGAGCAGTACTTC CASSLSWGGSYEQYF
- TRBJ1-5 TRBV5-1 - TGCGCCAGCAGCTTGGGGCAGGGTGGGCAGCCCCAGCATTTT CASSLGQGGQPQHF
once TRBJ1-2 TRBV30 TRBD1 TGTGCCTGGAGTCCGCCGACAGGGTTCTATGGCTACACCTTC CAWSPPTGFYGYTF
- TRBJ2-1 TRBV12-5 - TGTGCTAGTGGTATGCGTGTTAAATCGGGCGGAGATGAGCAGTTCTTC CASGMRVKSGGDEQFF
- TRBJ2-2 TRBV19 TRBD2 TGTGCCAGTAGGAGGACTAGCGGAAACACCGGGGAGCTGTTTTTT CASRRTSGNTGELFF
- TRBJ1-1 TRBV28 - TGTGCCAGCAGCCTAGTCAGGGTTATGAACACTGAAGCTTTCTTT CASSLVRVMNTEAFF
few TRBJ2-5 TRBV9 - TGTGCCAGCAGCACACGACTAGAAGAGACCCAGTACTTC CASSTRLEETQYF
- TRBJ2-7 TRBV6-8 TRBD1 TGTGCCAGCGCGGGCGACAGGGCCCACTACGAGCAGTACTTC CASAGDRAHYEQYF
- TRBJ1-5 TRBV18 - TGTGCCAGCTCATCAGGGGTGCGTGATCAGCCCCAGCATTTT CASSSGVRDQPQHF
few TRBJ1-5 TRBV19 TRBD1 TGTGCCAGTAGCACCGGGACAGGGGGCGGTCAGCCCCAGCATTTT CASSTGTGGGQPQHF
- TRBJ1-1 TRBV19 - TGTGCCAGTAGTCCCCGGGGTAGGGCTGAAGCTTTCTTT CASSPRGRAEAFF
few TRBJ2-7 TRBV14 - TGTGCCAGCAGCCGGGGGGCCTACGAGCAGTACTTC CASSRGAYEQYF
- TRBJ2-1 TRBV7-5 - TGTGCCAGCAGCCAAGTTGGCAGCTACAATGAGCAGTTCTTC CASSQVGSYNEQFF
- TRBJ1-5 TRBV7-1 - TGTGCCAGCAGCTTAATAGGTACGTCCGGACAGCGGTATTTT CASSLIGTSGQRYF
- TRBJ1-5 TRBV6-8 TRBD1 TGTGCCAGCAGTTTACAGGGGGGTCAGCCCCAGCATTTT CASSLQGGQPQHF
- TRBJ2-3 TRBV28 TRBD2 TGTGCCAGCAGCTTAGCGGGAGGGATAGGCACAGATACGCAGTATTTT CASSLAGGIGTDTQYF
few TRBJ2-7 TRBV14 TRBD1 TGTGCCAGCAGCCAGCAAAACAACAGGGGCTACGAGCAGTACTTC CASSQQNNRGYEQYF
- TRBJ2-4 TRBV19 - TGTGCCAGTAGTATACCAGCATTGGGGACACGGTCCAAAAACATTCAGTACTTC CASSIPALGTRSKNIQYF
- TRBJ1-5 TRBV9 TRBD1 TGTGCCAGCAGTTTCGGGACAGGGGGCAAATATAGCAATCAGCCCCAGCATTTT CASSFGTGGKYSNQPQHF
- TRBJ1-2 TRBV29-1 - TGCAGCGTTGAGCGACCAGGGTTTGGCTACACCTTC CSVERPGFGYTF
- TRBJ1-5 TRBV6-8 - TGTGCCAGCAGTTACCGTGGGGGCTATCAGCCCCAGCATTTT CASSYRGGYQPQHF
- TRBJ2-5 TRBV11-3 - TGTGCTAGCAGCTCGGGGAGGGGACAGACTGGCCAAGAGACCCAGTACTTC CASSSGRGQTGQETQYF
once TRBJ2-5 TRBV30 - TGTGCCTGGAGTGCTAGGAGTGAGACCCAGTACTTC CAWSARSETQYF
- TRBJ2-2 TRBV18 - TGTGCCAGCTCACCTTTGACCCCGGGCGCCGGGGAGCTGTTTTTT CASSPLTPGAGELFF
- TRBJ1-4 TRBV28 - TGTGCCAGCAGTTCTGGGGGATCTCGTAATGAAAAACTGTTTTTT CASSSGGSRNEKLFF
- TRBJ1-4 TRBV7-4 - TGTGCCAGCAGCTTTGGCCGCCGGGGCCCTCATGAAAAACTGTTTTTT CASSFGRRGPHEKLFF
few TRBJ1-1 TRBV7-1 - TGTGCCAGCAGCTTAGGAACTACATACACTGAAGCTTTCTTT CASSLGTTYTEAFF
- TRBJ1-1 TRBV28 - TGTGCCAGCAGTGGGGGCCTGAACACTGAAGCTTTCTTT CASSGGLNTEAFF
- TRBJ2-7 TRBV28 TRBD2 TGTGCCAGCAGTACCCCTAGCGGGAGGGCCCTTGACGAGCAGTACTTC CASSTPSGRALDEQYF
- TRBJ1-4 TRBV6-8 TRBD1 TGTGCCAGCAGTTACGGGCCAGGGGGTAATGAAAAACTGTTTTTT CASSYGPGGNEKLFF
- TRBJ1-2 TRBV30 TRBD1 TGTGCCTGGACCGAAGACAGGGGAGGCTACACCTTC CAWTEDRGGYTF
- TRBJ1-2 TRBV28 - TGTGCCAGCGGAGGGTCCGACTATGGCTACACCTTC CASGGSDYGYTF
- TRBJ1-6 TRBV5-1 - TGCGCCAGCAGCTTGGACAGGGTGTATTCACCCCTCCACTTT CASSLDRVYSPLHF
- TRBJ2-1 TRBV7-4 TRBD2 TGTGCCAGCGATAGCGGGAGTTCCTACAATGAGCAGTTCTTC CASDSGSSYNEQFF
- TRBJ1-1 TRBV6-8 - TGTGCCAGCACCATCCTCGAGAACACTGAAGCTTTCTTT CASTILENTEAFF